Sequencing of this TCR beta chain was carried out in a study of blood T cell repertoires in COVID-19. Study background: From the United States, Italy and Spain came samples of acute and convalescent COVID-19.

The V gene's germline CDR1 is MNHEY and CDR2 SVGAGI. The CDR3 runs 14 residues. Trimming at V came to 6 bases and at J to 2 bases, leaving 5 bases not matched to a gene. Sequenced by immunoSEQ multiplex PCR; TCRdb stores in-frame clones only, minus some. The sample lists a few hundred thousand clones, about 88% occurring once. J is TRBJ1-2 and V is TRBV6-5; 8 bases are shared with TRBD1. The TCR comes from a woman in her 70s with active or convalescent COVID-19. The sequenced material came from peripheral blood. The CDR3 nucleotides are TGTGCCAGCAGCTCGACAGGGGCGAACTATGGCTACACCTTC. As protein: CASSSTGANYGYTF.